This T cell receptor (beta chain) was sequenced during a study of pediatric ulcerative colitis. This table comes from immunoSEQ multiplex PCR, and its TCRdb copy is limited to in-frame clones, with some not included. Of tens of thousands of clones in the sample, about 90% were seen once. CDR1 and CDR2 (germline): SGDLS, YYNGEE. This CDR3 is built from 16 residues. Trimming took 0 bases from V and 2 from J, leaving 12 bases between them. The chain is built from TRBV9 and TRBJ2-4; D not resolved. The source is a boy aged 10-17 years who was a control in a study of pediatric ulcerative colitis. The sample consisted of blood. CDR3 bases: TGTGCCAGCAGCGTAGAACAATCAGGAACCAAAAACATTCAGTACTTC. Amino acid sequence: CASSVEQSGTKNIQYF.